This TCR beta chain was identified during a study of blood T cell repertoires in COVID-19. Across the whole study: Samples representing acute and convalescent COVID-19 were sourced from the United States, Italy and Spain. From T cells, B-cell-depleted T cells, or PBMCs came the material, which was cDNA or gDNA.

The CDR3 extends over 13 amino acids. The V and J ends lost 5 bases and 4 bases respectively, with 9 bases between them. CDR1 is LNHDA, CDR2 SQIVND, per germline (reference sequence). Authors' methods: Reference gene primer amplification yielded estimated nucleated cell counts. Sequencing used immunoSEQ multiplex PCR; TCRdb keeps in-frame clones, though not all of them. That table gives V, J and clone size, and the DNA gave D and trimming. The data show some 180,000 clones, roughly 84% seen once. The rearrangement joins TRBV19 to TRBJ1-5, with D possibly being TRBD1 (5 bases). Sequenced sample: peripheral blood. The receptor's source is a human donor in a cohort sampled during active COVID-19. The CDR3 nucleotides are TGTGCCAGTAGTTGGGGCCAAAATCAGCCCCAGCATTTT. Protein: CASSWGQNQPQHF.